These 32 T cell receptor beta chains came from one sample sequenced in a study of cytotoxic CD8 clonotypes in ibrutinib-treated CLL. The data were produced by immunoSEQ multiplex PCR, yet TCRdb's version contains in-frame clones alone and is incomplete. Seen here are under 300,000 clones, less than 85% observed once, and the top ten hold about 5.7%. Source: PBMCs, taken at disease progression, from a patient treated with ibrutinib. The receptors shown here come from a human donor with chronic lymphocytic leukemia.

This chain uses TRBV6-5 with TRBJ1-2; 9 bases match TRBD1. V trimming: 5 bases; J trimming: 8 bases; junction bases outside the gene matches: 12. Germline CDR1 reads MNHEY; CDR2 reads SVGAGI. This CDR3 contains 15 residues. As DNA, the CDR3 is TGTGCCAGCAGTCCCCGGGACAGGGACCCGGGGGGCTACACCTTC. This translates into CASSPRDRDPGGYTF.

The chain uses TRBV5-8 and TRBJ2-7; TRBD1 aligns across 11 bases. The CDR3 has 15 residues. The ends lost 0 bases at V and 6 bases at J; junction bases unmatched: 5. Germline CDR1 is SGHTS and CDR2 is YDEGEE. CDR3 sequence: CASSLVGQGGREQYF. CDR3 bases: TGTGCCAGCAGCTTGGTGGGACAGGGGGGACGCGAGCAGTACTTC.

This chain connects TRBV28 to TRBJ2-6, with D unclear. V was clipped by 1 base and J by 0 bases, with 19 bases between them. Germline CDR1 reads MDHEN; CDR2 reads SYDVKM. There are 20 residues in the CDR3. CDR3 sequence (DNA): TGTGCCAGCAGTTTATTGGGAACAGTAGACGGATACTCTGGGGCCAACGTCCTGACTTTC. Translated: CASSLLGTVDGYSGANVLTF.

V gene TRBV5-1 combines with J gene TRBJ2-7, with D perhaps TRBD1 (6 bases). Germline values: CDR1 SGHRS, CDR2 YFSETQ. This CDR3 comprises 15 residues. V gave up 7 bases and J gave up 3 bases, with 20 bases separating them. The CDR3 loop reads CASALRGAPGYEQYF. The CDR3 nucleotides are TGCGCCAGCGCCCTCAGGGGAGCGCCCGGCTACGAGCAGTACTTC.

This rearrangement joins TRBV27 to TRBJ2-7, with TRBD2 matching 7 bases. This CDR3 is 17 amino acids long. From germline, CDR1 is MNHEY and CDR2 SMNVEV (reference sequence). After removal of 6 bases from V and 0 bases from J, the junction contained 14 bases not matched to a gene. In DNA form, the CDR3 reads TGTGCCAGCAGACTGGCGTCGAGGGACTACAACTCCTACGAGCAGTACTTC. Its translation is CASRLASRDYNSYEQYF.

This clone was counted between two and nine times. The chain combines TRBV11-2 with TRBJ1-2; 8 nucleotides line up with TRBD1. This CDR3 has 13 amino acids. The ends lost 5 bases at V and 5 bases at J; junction bases unmatched: 4. The germline CDR1 and CDR2 sequences are SGHAT and FQNNGV. The CDR3 reads CASSRTGRYGYTF. CDR3 DNA: TGTGCCAGCAGCAGGACAGGGCGGTATGGCTACACCTTC.

V and J are TRBV20-1 and TRBJ2-5; perhaps TRBD2 as D (6 bases). Germline lookup yields CDR1 DFQATT and CDR2 SNEGSKA (reference sequence). CDR3 length equals 11 residues. Trimming took 4 bases from V and 4 from J, leaving 7 bases between them. The chain's CDR3 is CSAMGGETQYF. In nucleotides, the CDR3 is TGCAGTGCTATGGGGGGAGAGACCCAGTACTTC.

V is TRBV5-1 and J is TRBJ2-3; D not certain. V shed 0 bases and J shed 9 bases, with 14 bases lying between them. The length of the CDR3 is 14 residues. From germline, CDR1 is SGHRS and CDR2 YFSETQ. CDR3 bases: TGCGCCAGCAGCTTGGAAGCTTCTCGCTGGACGCAGTATTTT. It codes for CASSLEASRWTQYF.

The chain carries TRBV7-2 and TRBJ2-4; D is unresolved. Germline loops: CDR1 SGHTA, CDR2 FQGNSA. The CDR3 contains 13 residues. V was shortened by 3 bases and J by 1 base, with 4 bases between the two germline ends. CDR3 protein: CASSFGAKNIQYF. The CDR3 DNA is TGTGCCAGCAGCTTTGGGGCCAAAAACATTCAGTACTTC.

The chain joins TRBV28 to TRBJ1-4; 9 nucleotides agree with TRBD1. CDR1 is MDHEN, CDR2 SYDVKM, per germline. The CDR3 has 15 residues. After removal of 5 bases from V and 4 bases from J, the junction contained 5 bases not matched to a gene. DNA for the CDR3: TGTGCCAGCAGTCTGGGGGGACAGGGTAATGAAAAACTGTTTTTT. Amino acids: CASSLGGQGNEKLFF.

This chain connects TRBV6-1 to TRBJ1-3; D not resolved. This CDR3 spans 15 amino acids. Germline V lookup: CDR1 MNHNS, CDR2 SASEGT. V was pared by 1 base and J by 2 bases, with 9 bases between. The CDR3 bases are TGTGCCAGCAGTGAAGGGGATTTCGCTGGAAACACCATATATTTT. It is translated as CASSEGDFAGNTIYF.

This clone was detected only once. The rearrangement joins TRBV2 to TRBJ2-7, with TRBD2 identical over 7 bases. J lost 6 bases, V lost 6 bases, and 23 bases had no gene match. The CDR3 has 18 amino acids. The germline V gene encodes CDR1 SNHLY and CDR2 FYNNEI. This CDR3 reads CASRIWGEGPYSMFEQYF. In DNA, the CDR3 is TGTGCCAGCAGGATTTGGGGGGAGGGCCCGTACTCGATGTTCGAGCAGTACTTC. The full variable domain, in which reference TRBV2 and TRBJ2-7 provide the parts outside the CDR3, is EPEVTQTPSHQVTQMGQEVILRCVPISNHLYFYWYRQILGQKVEFLVSFYNNEISEKSEIFDDQFSVERPDGSNFTLKIRSTKLEDSAMYFCASRIWGEGPYSMFEQYFGPGTRLTVT.

A single count supports this clone. The chain uses TRBV7-8 and TRBJ2-1; D unresolved. This CDR3 is 14 amino acids long. The germline V gene has CDR1 SGHVS and CDR2 FQNEAQ. V was trimmed by 1 base and J by 4 bases, leaving 8 bases between them. This CDR3 is CASSLGPGYNEQFF. CDR3 nucleotides: TGTGCCAGCAGCTTAGGTCCCGGATACAATGAGCAGTTCTTC.

The chain joins TRBV29-1 to TRBJ1-2; no definite D call. Germline V gene data show CDR1 as SQVTM and CDR2 as ANQGSEA. This CDR3 has 12 residues. V was clipped by 4 bases and J by 7 bases, with 13 bases between them. DNA of the CDR3: TGCAGCGTTGGAGCTGGGCGTCGTGGCTACACCTTC. Its translation is CSVGAGRRGYTF.

This chain connects TRBV5-1 to TRBJ1-1; 8 nucleotides agree with TRBD1. The germline gives CDR1 SGHRS, CDR2 YFSETQ. The trim removed 0 bases at V and 1 base at J, leaving 2 bases unmatched. This CDR3 region has 15 residues. The CDR3 spells CASSLGQGWNTEAFF. In nucleotides, the CDR3 is TGCGCCAGCAGCTTGGGACAGGGGTGGAACACTGAAGCTTTCTTT.

V usage is TRBV19 and J usage is TRBJ1-2; tentative D call: TRBD1 (5 bases). The CDR3 consists of 20 residues. V lost 0 bases, J lost 0 bases, and 23 bases lay in between. Germline V gene lookup returns CDR1 LNHDA and CDR2 SQIVND (reference sequence). CDR3: CASSIDRPPPRQSPNYGYTF. In DNA form, the CDR3 reads TGTGCCAGTAGTATAGACCGACCCCCTCCGAGACAGTCTCCTAACTATGGCTACACCTTC.

The chain links TRBV19 to TRBJ2-2, with D possibly matching TRBD1 (5 bases). CDR3 length: 15 amino acids. CDR1 and CDR2 from the germline V gene are LNHDA and SQIVND (reference sequence). V shed 6 bases and J shed 6 bases, with 17 bases lying between them. The CDR3 protein is CASRGRVSISGELFF. Written as DNA, the CDR3 is TGTGCCAGTAGGGGCAGGGTATCGATTTCCGGGGAGCTGTTTTTT.

This clone came up once. The V call is TRBV6-1, the J call TRBJ2-5; D tentatively reads TRBD1 or TRBD2 (6 bases each). V gave up 4 bases and J gave up 7 bases, with 13 bases separating them. The CDR3 sequence is 13 residues long. Germline lookup yields CDR1 MNHNS and CDR2 SASEGT. The CDR3 region has the DNA TGTGCCAGCAGTGCTTCGGGGGCTTGGACCCAGTACTTC. Its protein product is CASSASGAWTQYF.

The chain recombines TRBV9 with TRBJ1-6; D might be TRBD1 (5 bases). V was clipped by 3 bases and J by 0 bases, with 7 bases between them. In germline, CDR1 is SGDLS, CDR2 YYNGEE. This CDR3 is 15 amino acids long. The CDR3 reads CASSGQSSYNSPLHF. CDR3 DNA sequence: TGTGCCAGCAGCGGACAGAGCTCCTATAATTCACCCCTCCACTTT.

In DNA, the CDR3 is TGTGCCAGCAGCTTGGGAAGCGGGAGGGATACGCAGTATTTT. Translation gives CASSLGSGRDTQYF. The chain is built from TRBV7-2 and TRBJ2-3; TRBD2 aligns across 9 bases. After removal of 3 bases from V and 6 bases from J, the junction contained 4 bases not matched to a gene. Per germline, CDR1 SGHTA and CDR2 FQGNSA. The CDR3 length is 14 residues.

The chain carries TRBV5-1 and TRBJ2-5; TRBD1 matches 7 bases. The CDR3 extends over 17 amino acids. Trimming removed 1 base from V and 4 bases from J; junction bases left unmatched: 13. The germline gives CDR1 SGHRS, CDR2 YFSETQ. In DNA form, the CDR3 reads TGCGCCAGCAGCTTGTGGGGGAGACAGGGAGAGGGAGAGACCCAGTACTTC. Its translation: CASSLWGRQGEGETQYF.

The chain is built from TRBV7-3 and TRBJ1-2; TRBD1 agrees at 11 bases. Germline loops: CDR1 SGHTA, CDR2 FQGTGA. Trimming removed 6 bases from V and 7 bases from J; junction bases left unmatched: 7. The CDR3 has 14 amino acids. CDR3 sequence (DNA): TGTGCCAGCAGTATTGGACAGGGGGCTGGTGGCTACACCTTC. This sequence encodes CASSIGQGAGGYTF.

The V gene is TRBV2, the J gene TRBJ1-2, with TRBD1 as a possible D gene (5 bases). V was cut by 4 bases and J by 2 bases, with 8 bases left in between. CDR3 length: 13 residues. CDR1 and CDR2 (germline): SNHLY, FYNNEI. For the CDR3, the DNA is TGTGCCAGCAGTGGGGACTGGAACTATGGCTACACCTTC. Translating gives CASSGDWNYGYTF.

V is TRBV28 and J is TRBJ1-2, with 9 bases fitting TRBD1. CDR1 and CDR2 from the germline V gene are MDHEN and SYDVKM. This CDR3 spans 15 amino acids. J lost 2 bases, V lost 5 bases, and 6 bases had no gene match. The chain's CDR3 is CASSPWDRENYGYTF. The DNA of the CDR3 is TGTGCCAGCAGTCCGTGGGACAGGGAGAACTATGGCTACACCTTC.

This chain uses TRBV2 with TRBJ2-5; TRBD1 agrees at 8 bases. Looked up from germline, CDR1 is SNHLY and CDR2 is FYNNEI. This CDR3 region has 15 residues. With V trimmed by 2 bases and J by 5 bases, 7 bases remained unmatched. DNA of the CDR3: TGTGCCAGCAGTGAAAGGACAGGGACCTTCGAGACCCAGTACTTC. Protein product: CASSERTGTFETQYF.

This clone was observed a handful of times. This sample also contains other DNA sequences that code for the same CDR3. V usage is TRBV29-1 and J usage is TRBJ2-5; D is possibly TRBD1 (6 bases). The V gene lost 3 bases and the J gene lost 3 bases, with 11 bases spanning the gap. CDR3 size: 13 residues. CDR1 is SQVTM, CDR2 ANQGSEA, per germline. The CDR3 nucleotides are TGCAGCGTTGAGGACCGGGACAAAGAGACCCAGTACTTC. It specifies CSVEDRDKETQYF. Based on the CDR3 plus reference TRBV29-1 and TRBJ2-5, the full variable domain is SAVISQKPSRDICQRGTSLTIQCQVDSQVTMMFWYRQQPGQSLTLIATANQGSEATYESGFVIDKFPISRPNLTFSTLTVSNMSPEDSSIYLCSVEDRDKETQYFGPGTRLLVL.

CDR3 in DNA: TGTGCCAGCAGTTTAGCCGCTTTTAGCTCCTACAATGAGCAGTTCTTC. Protein product: CASSLAAFSSYNEQFF. This rearrangement joins TRBV28 to TRBJ2-1; the D is unclear. This CDR3 has 16 amino acids. CDR1 and CDR2 (germline): MDHEN, SYDVKM. V was pared by 2 bases and J by 0 bases, with 11 bases between.

This clone was detected only a few times. The chain uses TRBV18 and TRBJ2-7; perhaps TRBD1 as D (5 bases). The CDR3 extends over 14 amino acids. The germline V gene encodes CDR1 KGHSH and CDR2 LQKENI. Trimming took off 1 base at V and 2 bases at J, with 9 bases between the two ends. This chain's CDR3 is CASSPRAGPYEQYF. Here the CDR3 DNA reads TGTGCCAGCTCACCACGGGCAGGGCCCTACGAGCAGTACTTC.

The chain is built from TRBV9 and TRBJ2-1, with no clear D. This CDR3 contains 13 residues. Germline CDR1 reads SGDLS; CDR2 reads YYNGEE. The V end was cut by 0 bases, the J end by 4 bases, with 5 bases between. The CDR3 region has the DNA TGTGCCAGCAGCGTAGTCCCGTACAATGAGCAGTTCTTC. This sequence encodes CASSVVPYNEQFF.

The chain combines TRBV27 with TRBJ1-1; D not certain. The CDR3 is 13 amino acids. The germline CDR1 and CDR2 sequences are MNHEY and SMNVEV (reference sequence). V lost 2 bases and J 10 bases, leaving 14 bases between the germline ends. The CDR3 nucleotides are TGTGCCAGCAGTTTAGAGGCGGAAGGACCAGCTTTCTTT. It encodes CASSLEAEGPAFF.

J is TRBJ2-3 and V is TRBV7-2, with D hard to call. V lost 1 base, J lost 4 bases, and 9 bases lay in between. There are 14 residues in the CDR3. Germline-derived CDR1 and CDR2 are SGHTA and FQGNSA. The DNA of the CDR3 is TGTGCCAGCAGCTTAGATCTGACCCCAGATACGCAGTATTTT. This encodes CASSLDLTPDTQYF.

The gene calls are TRBV29-1 and TRBJ2-5, with TRBD2 matching over 7 bases. Germline CDR1 reads SQVTM; CDR2 reads ANQGSEA. This CDR3 contains 14 residues. V lost 2 bases and J lost 2; bases outside the gene matches: 5. The CDR3 reads CSVEKRDIQETQYF. In DNA, the CDR3 is TGCAGCGTTGAAAAGCGGGATATTCAAGAGACCCAGTACTTC.